The 19 T cell receptor beta chains presented below share a single source sample, sequenced in a study of CD8 T cells in Susac syndrome. Random hexamers were used to reverse transcribe about 0.5 to 1 ug of RNA. MiXCR, run by TCRdb on the immunoSEQ multiplex PCR reads, gives a single entry per CDR3 protein. The top ten clones hold approximately 0.089% of a sample with 90,000 to 150,000 distinct CDR3 sequences, around 95% of them seen once. Specimen: CD4+ T cells from PBMCs. The source of these receptors is a human donor in good health.

This clonotype was detected only once. The chain recombines TRBV14 with TRBJ2-2; 8 bases are a match to TRBD2. The junction had 4 bases not matched to a gene; V was cut back by 6 bases and J by 7 bases. Germline loops: CDR1 SGHDN, CDR2 FVKESK. This CDR3 spans 13 amino acids. The CDR3 sequence is CASRREGIGELFF. CDR3 DNA sequence: TGTGCCAGCAGACGGGAGGGGATCGGGGAGCTGTTTTTT.

The gene calls are TRBV3-1 and TRBJ1-5; D not resolved. CDR1 and CDR2 from the germline V gene are LGHDT and YNNKEL (reference sequence). The CDR3 extends over 14 amino acids. Trimming pared 4 bases from V and 7 bases from J, leaving 14 bases between. CDR3 sequence reads: CASSPARGGQPQHF. The CDR3 bases are TGTGCCAGCAGCCCCGCCCGGGGAGGGCAGCCCCAGCATTTT.

The chain uses TRBV7-9 and TRBJ2-5, with 8 positions matching TRBD2. The CDR3 runs to 18 residues. V lost 0 bases, J lost 4 bases, and 13 bases stayed unmatched. The germline gives CDR1 SEHNR, CDR2 FQNEAQ (reference sequence). The CDR3 nucleotides read TGTGCCAGCAGCTTAGCTGCGACTAGCGCTGCCCTTGGAGAGACCCAGTACTTC. Protein: CASSLAATSAALGETQYF.

The chain links TRBV7-8 to TRBJ2-5; 7 bases are shared with TRBD2. The germline V gene has CDR1 SGHVS and CDR2 FQNEAQ. The CDR3 spans 16 residues. J gave up 4 bases and V 2 bases, and 10 bases lay outside the gene matches. The CDR3 loop is CASSLRVSGEGETQYF. In DNA form, the CDR3 reads TGTGCCAGCAGCTTAAGGGTTTCGGGGGAGGGAGAGACCCAGTACTTC.

In this sample, this clonotype turned up once. The chain has TRBV7-2 and TRBJ2-3; 9 nucleotides align to TRBD2. V was clipped by 5 bases and J by 0 bases; unmatched bases: 6. This CDR3 is 16 amino acids long. Germline V gives CDR1 SGHTA, CDR2 FQGNSA. DNA of the CDR3: TGTGCCAGCAGCCAAGTAGCGGGAGAGAGCACAGATACGCAGTATTTT. Amino acids: CASSQVAGESTDTQYF.

The chain carries TRBV29-1 and TRBJ2-5, with 7 bases identical to TRBD1. The V and J ends lost 6 bases and 2 bases, in that order; junction bases with no gene match: 6. CDR1 and CDR2 from the germline V gene are SQVTM and ANQGSEA. The CDR3 runs 13 residues. The CDR3: CSVRDRNQETQYF. The CDR3 DNA reads TGCAGCGTCCGGGACAGAAATCAAGAGACCCAGTACTTC.

The chain carries TRBV5-6 and TRBJ2-6; 8 nucleotides line up with TRBD2. The CDR3 length is 18 residues. CDR1 is SGHDT, CDR2 YYEEEE, per germline. The V segment lost 1 base and the J segment 2 bases; nucleotides outside the gene matches: 8. The CDR3 DNA reads TGTGCCAGCAGCTTGAGCGGGCTAGCGGGTACTGGGGCCAACGTCCTGACTTTC. This encodes CASSLSGLAGTGANVLTF.

This sequence joins TRBV28 and TRBJ1-2; unclear D gene. This CDR3 region has 13 residues. The V end lost 6 bases, the J end lost 2 bases, and 10 bases lay between the germline ends. CDR1 MDHEN and CDR2 SYDVKM come from the germline V gene. Here the CDR3 DNA reads TGTGCCAGCAGGGACGGGAAAAACTATGGCTACACCTTC. This translates into CASRDGKNYGYTF.

This clonotype was found a few times. V is TRBV6-1 and J is TRBJ1-1, with D possibly TRBD1 on 5 matching bases. V shed 7 bases and J shed 4 bases, with 22 bases lying between them. Germline CDR1 MNHNS, CDR2 SASEGT. The CDR3 covers 16 residues. This chain's CDR3 is CASNLPLGGVGTEAFF. The CDR3, as DNA: TGTGCCAGCAACCTCCCGTTGGGAGGGGTGGGCACTGAAGCTTTCTTT.

J is TRBJ2-1 and V is TRBV5-1, with TRBD1 identical over 7 bases. The CDR3 sequence is 15 residues long. CDR1 and CDR2 (germline): SGHRS, YFSETQ. With V trimmed by 1 base and J by 4 bases, 5 bases remained unmatched. The CDR3 sequence is CASSLNRGTYNEQFF. The DNA for the CDR3 is TGCGCCAGCAGCTTGAACAGGGGAACTTACAATGAGCAGTTCTTC.

Notes on this clonotype: Germline and junction disagree at one end, which may indicate a read error. V and J are TRBV6-5 and TRBJ2-3; 8 bases fit TRBD2. Germline V gene data show CDR1 as MNHEY and CDR2 as SVGAGI. The CDR3 runs to 15 residues. As DNA, the CDR3 is TGTACCAGCAGTCTTAGCGGGAATCACCCAGATACGCAGTATTTT. This sequence encodes CTSSLSGNHPDTQYF.

This chain connects TRBV3-1 to TRBJ1-1; D is perhaps TRBD1 (6 bases). Trimming left V 1 base short and J 0 bases short, with 12 bases between. This CDR3 is 16 amino acids long. Germline V CDR1 and CDR2: LGHDT, YNNKEL (reference sequence). CDR3 sequence: CASSQGTAGMNTEAFF. The CDR3 nucleotides read TGTGCCAGCAGCCAAGGGACAGCGGGGATGAACACTGAAGCTTTCTTT.

This chain uses TRBV7-9 with TRBJ2-3; TRBD2 agrees at 7 bases. The germline V gene has CDR1 SEHNR and CDR2 FQNEAQ (reference sequence). Trimming at V came to 5 bases and at J to 2 bases, leaving 19 bases not matched to a gene. The CDR3 extends over 19 amino acids. The CDR3, as DNA: TGTGCCAGCAGCCTAAGGACGGCCAGCGGGACCTTGAACACAGATACGCAGTATTTT. It yields the protein CASSLRTASGTLNTDTQYF.

The CDR3 here is CASSLQNYFYEQYF. In nucleotides, the CDR3 is TGTGCCAGCAGCCTCCAGAATTATTTCTACGAGCAGTACTTC. The chain combines TRBV28 with TRBJ2-7; D is ambiguous. The germline CDR1 and CDR2 sequences are MDHEN and SYDVKM. This CDR3 comprises 14 residues. V was pared by 6 bases and J by 3 bases, with 15 bases between.

The gene calls are TRBV3-1 and TRBJ1-4; D might be TRBD1 (6 bases). Germline CDR1 LGHDT, CDR2 YNNKEL (reference sequence). Trimming shortened V by 2 bases and J by 4 bases, and 11 bases separated the two germline ends. The length of the CDR3 is 15 residues. The CDR3 region has the DNA TGTGCCAGCAGCCAAACGACAGGCGTTAATGAAAAACTGTTTTTT. Protein sequence: CASSQTTGVNEKLFF.

Note on this clonotype: One junction end disagrees with the germline gene, perhaps due to a read error. The V and J genes are TRBV18 and TRBJ2-2; 10 bases align to TRBD1. The germline gives CDR1 KGHSH, CDR2 LQKENI. CDR3 length: 14 residues. The CDR3 loop is CACSGQGDAGELFF. CDR3 DNA sequence: TGTGCCTGCTCAGGACAGGGGGACGCCGGGGAGCTGTTTTTT. The variable domain in full, completed from reference TRBV18 and TRBJ2-2, reads NAGVMQNPRHLVRRRGQEARLRCSPMKGHSHVYWYRQLPEEGLKFMVYLQKENIIDESGMPKERFSAEFPKEGPSILRIQQVVRGDSAAYFCACSGQGDAGELFFGEGSRLTVL.

The chain has TRBV28 and TRBJ2-5, with D perhaps matching TRBD1 (5 bases). Trimming left V 2 bases short and J 1 base short, with 11 bases between. The CDR3 covers 15 residues. CDR1 and CDR2 (germline): MDHEN, SYDVKM. The CDR3, as DNA: TGTGCCAGCAGTTTACAGGGAATTGGCCAAGAGACCCAGTACTTC. This gives the protein CASSLQGIGQETQYF.

This clonotype was detected once. CDR3 in DNA: TGTGCCAGCAGCCCTGACAGGGGGCGAGACACCATATATTTT. Residues: CASSPDRGRDTIYF. The chain combines TRBV3-1 with TRBJ1-3, with 10 bases lining up with TRBD1. V shed 4 bases, J shed 8 bases, and the junction held 5 bases outside the gene matches. The length of the CDR3 is 14 residues. Germline CDR1 is LGHDT and CDR2 is YNNKEL (reference sequence).

The genes are TRBV6-5 and TRBJ2-5, with TRBD2 identical over 11 bases. From germline, CDR1 is MNHEY and CDR2 SVGAGI. V was clipped by 7 bases and J by 5 bases; unmatched bases: 9. The CDR3 contains 15 residues. The CDR3 region has the DNA TGTGCCAGCAACGTGGGACTAGCGGACGGGGAGACCCAGTACTTC. It translates to CASNVGLADGETQYF.